Listed here are 25 T cell receptor beta chains from one sample, sequenced in a study of cytomegalovirus exposure and HLA in healthy donors. PCR primers comprised 60 Vbeta and 13 Jbeta primers. Here immunoSEQ multiplex PCR was the method, and the copy in TCRdb shows in-frame clones only, minus some. Of 90,000 to 110,000 clones listed, around 81% were seen once; the top ten hold roughly 2.3%. Sequenced: PBMCs. These TCRs come from a woman aged 25 to 39 in good health and CMV-seronegative.

This chain joins TRBV19 and TRBJ2-3; D possibly corresponds to TRBD2 (6 bases). Trimming took 7 bases from V and 2 from J, leaving 13 bases between them. From germline, CDR1 is LNHDA and CDR2 SQIVND (reference sequence). The CDR3 contains 14 residues. The DNA for the CDR3 is TGTGCCAGTACCAGTCGCGGGAACACAGATACGCAGTATTTT. This sequence encodes CASTSRGNTDTQYF.

Here the CDR3 reads CASSQDLTSGRAGTGELFF. Here the CDR3 DNA reads TGCGCCAGCAGCCAAGACCTGACTAGCGGGAGGGCCGGTACCGGGGAGCTGTTTTTT. The V and J genes are TRBV4-3 and TRBJ2-2, with TRBD2 identical over 14 bases. This CDR3 has 19 residues. V trimming: 0 bases; J trimming: 5 bases; junction bases outside the gene matches: 8. CDR1 LGHNA and CDR2 YSLEER come from the germline V gene.

This clone has a single count. The chain has TRBV5-4 and TRBJ2-1; 8 bases are a match to TRBD1. The germline V gene encodes CDR1 SGHNT and CDR2 YYREEE (reference sequence). J lost 4 bases, V lost 4 bases, and 4 bases had no gene match. The CDR3 contains 14 residues. The DNA of the CDR3 is TGTGCCAGCAGCACCAGGGGGCCTTACAATGAGCAGTTCTTC. Its protein is CASSTRGPYNEQFF.

The chain carries TRBV5-1 and TRBJ2-3; TRBD1 is a possible D gene (6 bases). V lost 4 bases and J lost 3, with 24 bases in between. The CDR3 contains 18 residues. CDR1 is SGHRS and CDR2 is YFSETQ in the germline V gene. CDR3 sequence (DNA): TGCGCCAGCAGCCCCCGACCCACCAGACAAGGGGGTACAGATACGCAGTATTTT. Protein: CASSPRPTRQGGTDTQYF.

The chain carries TRBV9 and TRBJ2-1; 8 bases are shared with TRBD2. Germline V gene lookup returns CDR1 SGDLS and CDR2 YYNGEE. There are 16 residues in the CDR3. V gave up 0 bases and J gave up 6 bases; unmatched junction bases: 8. The CDR3 nucleotides read TGTGCCAGCAGCGTAGACCCGGGAGGGCCGGTCAATGAGCAGTTCTTC. Its translation: CASSVDPGGPVNEQFF.

The chain carries TRBV25-1 and TRBJ2-4, with 9 bases identical to TRBD2. Germline trimming cut 3 bases from V and 11 bases from J; bases unmatched to any gene: 11. CDR1 and CDR2 from the germline V gene are MGHDK and SYGVNS. CDR3 size: 15 residues. The CDR3 DNA follows: TGTGCCAGCAGTGACCAAGGGCTAGCGGGAAGCGTTCAGTACTTC. Translation: CASSDQGLAGSVQYF. Supplemented by reference TRBV25-1 and TRBJ2-4, the full variable domain reads EADIYQTPRYLVIGTGKKITLECSQTMGHDKMYWYQQDPGMELHLIHYSYGVNSTEKGDLSSESTVSRIRTEHFPLTLESARPSHTSQYLCASSDQGLAGSVQYFGAGTRLSVL.

This clone came up once. The chain recombines TRBV30 with TRBJ2-1; 12 bases align to TRBD2. V lost 2 bases, J lost 7 bases, and 12 bases stayed unmatched. The CDR3 covers 17 residues. Germline V gives CDR1 GTSNPN, CDR2 SVGIG (reference sequence). The CDR3 here is CAWSKGSSGRAFNEQFF. The CDR3 DNA follows: TGTGCCTGGAGTAAGGGGTCTAGCGGGAGGGCTTTTAATGAGCAGTTCTTC.

This clone appeared a single time. The rearrangement joins TRBV27 to TRBJ1-1, with 7 bases that match TRBD1. Trimming at V came to 6 bases and at J to 1 base, leaving 11 bases not matched to a gene. This CDR3 region has 16 residues. Looked up from germline, CDR1 is MNHEY and CDR2 is SMNVEV (reference sequence). Here the CDR3 reads CASSLRDRWGNTEAFF. DNA of the CDR3: TGTGCCAGCAGCCTCCGGGACAGATGGGGGAACACTGAAGCTTTCTTT.

The chain combines TRBV5-6 with TRBJ2-5; possibly TRBD2 for D (6 bases). V was clipped by 0 bases and J by 11 bases, with 17 bases between them. CDR1 is SGHDT, CDR2 YYEEEE, per germline. There are 14 residues in the CDR3. The CDR3 is CASSLGGLKLEQYF. The CDR3 DNA follows: TGTGCCAGCAGCTTGGGGGGACTTAAGCTAGAGCAGTACTTC.

The gene calls are TRBV6-1 and TRBJ1-1; unclear D gene. Trimming took off 5 bases at V and 4 bases at J, with 5 bases between the two ends. Germline values: CDR1 MNHNS, CDR2 SASEGT. The CDR3 consists of 11 residues. The CDR3 bases are TGTGCCAGCAGTCTTTTCACTGAAGCTTTCTTT. It codes for CASSLFTEAFF.

The gene calls are TRBV19 and TRBJ2-3; TRBD2 agrees at 11 bases. The CDR3 totals 16 residues. Trimming at V came to 4 bases and at J to 0 bases, leaving 3 bases not matched to a gene. Germline lookup yields CDR1 LNHDA and CDR2 SQIVND (reference sequence). The CDR3 nucleotides are TGTGCCAGTAGTAACCCTAGCGGGAGGAGCACAGATACGCAGTATTTT. Protein product: CASSNPSGRSTDTQYF.

V gene TRBV5-1 combines with J gene TRBJ2-7; D is unresolved. Germline V gene data show CDR1 as SGHRS and CDR2 as YFSETQ. CDR3 size: 13 residues. Trimming stripped 2 bases from V and 2 bases from J, with 8 bases between. The DNA for the CDR3 is TGCGCCAGCAGCTTCTCTAGTGCCTACGAGCAGTACTTC. This gives the protein CASSFSSAYEQYF.

The V call is TRBV18, the J call TRBJ2-7, with 8 bases aligning to TRBD1. V lost 6 bases, J lost 3 bases, and 7 bases stayed unmatched. The length of the CDR3 is 14 residues. From germline, CDR1 is KGHSH and CDR2 LQKENI. The CDR3 protein is CASSPTGQDYEQYF. In DNA form, the CDR3 reads TGTGCCAGCTCCCCTACGGGACAGGACTACGAGCAGTACTTC.

This clone was counted a single time. The chain has TRBV4-3 and TRBJ2-7, with D possibly TRBD1 on 6 matching bases. Germline-derived CDR1 and CDR2 are LGHNA and YSLEER. Trimming removed 0 bases at V and 2 bases at J, with 8 bases between. This CDR3 has 14 amino acids. Here the CDR3 DNA reads TGCGCCAGCAGCCAAGACAGACAGGCCTACGAGCAGTACTTC. This gives the protein CASSQDRQAYEQYF.

This sequence joins TRBV2 and TRBJ2-1; possibly TRBD1 for D (9 bases). The CDR3 totals 22 residues. Germline CDR1 is SNHLY and CDR2 is FYNNEI. V dropped 4 bases and J dropped 1 base, with 32 bases sitting between them. For the CDR3, the DNA is TGTGCCAGCAGTGGGGACAGGGTGATTAGCGGGAATGATTTCGGGTCCTACAATGAGCAGTTCTTC. The encoded protein is CASSGDRVISGNDFGSYNEQFF.

This clone was observed once. The gene calls are TRBV5-5 and TRBJ1-2; 7 bases fit TRBD1. The CDR3 sequence is 13 residues long. V lost 2 bases, J lost 8 bases, and 6 bases stayed unmatched. Germline V gene sequence: CDR1 SGHKS, CDR2 YYEKEE (reference sequence). The CDR3 sequence: CASSFGQAGGYTF. The DNA for the CDR3 is TGTGCCAGCAGCTTCGGACAGGCCGGGGGCTACACCTTC.

The V gene is TRBV2, the J gene TRBJ1-1; D unclear. V lost 6 bases, J lost 8 bases, and 13 bases lay in between. Looked up from germline, CDR1 is SNHLY and CDR2 is FYNNEI. The CDR3 totals 12 residues. In DNA form, the CDR3 reads TGTGCCAGCAGAGAGGGTTCCCTAGAAGCTTTCTTT. This gives the protein CASREGSLEAFF.

This chain links TRBV29-1 with TRBJ2-3; a possible D gene is TRBD2 (6 bases). Trimming shortened V by 4 bases and J by 0 bases, and 8 bases separated the two germline ends. Per the germline V gene, CDR1 is SQVTM and CDR2 is ANQGSEA. The CDR3 has 13 amino acids. DNA for the CDR3: TGCAGCGTTGCGGCGGGAAGCACAGATACGCAGTATTTT. This gives the protein CSVAAGSTDTQYF.

The chain is built from TRBV25-1 and TRBJ1-2, with D maybe TRBD1 (6 bases). V lost 3 bases, J lost 6 bases, and 14 bases lay in between. Germline V CDR1 and CDR2: MGHDK, SYGVNS. CDR3 size: 14 residues. The CDR3 reads CASSDLQGWNGYTF. The CDR3 nucleotides are TGTGCCAGCAGTGATCTTCAGGGGTGGAATGGCTACACCTTC.

V is TRBV5-5 and J is TRBJ1-6, with D unresolved. Per the germline V gene, CDR1 is SGHKS and CDR2 is YYEKEE (reference sequence). This CDR3 has 16 residues. Trimming shortened V by 3 bases and J by 8 bases, and 18 bases separated the two germline ends. The chain's CDR3 is CASSWRAEISDSPLHF. CDR3 coding DNA: TGTGCCAGCAGCTGGAGGGCCGAGATTTCGGATTCACCCCTCCACTTT.

This rearrangement joins TRBV6-1 to TRBJ2-7, with TRBD1 matching over 10 bases. Trimming cost V 0 bases and J 12 bases; bases outside gene matches: 8. The CDR3 totals 14 residues. CDR1 is MNHNS, CDR2 SASEGT, per germline. Written as DNA, the CDR3 is TGTGCCAGCAGTGAAGCGCTTCGGGACAGGGGTCGGTACTTC. Protein product: CASSEALRDRGRYF.

The chain uses TRBV28 and TRBJ2-7; 9 nucleotides agree with TRBD1. CDR1 and CDR2 from the germline V gene are MDHEN and SYDVKM. The CDR3 runs 17 residues. The V segment lost 4 bases and the J segment 3 bases; nucleotides outside the gene matches: 13. The CDR3 reads CASSSDTGTGYDYEQYF. Here the CDR3 DNA reads TGTGCCAGCAGTTCCGATACCGGGACAGGGTATGACTACGAGCAGTACTTC. The full variable domain, in which reference TRBV28 and TRBJ2-7 provide the parts outside the CDR3, is DVKVTQSSRYLVKRTGEKVFLECVQDMDHENMFWYRQDPGLGLRLIYFSYDVKMKEKGDIPEGYSVSREKKERFSLILESASTNQTSMYLCASSSDTGTGYDYEQYFGPGTRLTVT.

This sequence joins TRBV9 and TRBJ1-2; no clear D gene. CDR1 and CDR2 from the germline V gene are SGDLS and YYNGEE. The CDR3 length is 12 residues. The germline V and J ends were trimmed by 4 bases and 2 bases, with 6 bases remaining between them. CDR3 nucleotide sequence: TGTGCCAGCAGCATCCAAAACTATGGCTACACCTTC. It translates to CASSIQNYGYTF. Looking up the rest from reference TRBV9 and TRBJ1-2 gives the full variable domain: DSGVTQTPKHLITATGQRVTLRCSPRSGDLSVYWYQQSLDQGLQFLIQYYNGEERAKGNILERFSAQQFPDLHSELNLSSLELGDSALYFCASSIQNYGYTFGSGTRLTVV.

The chain employs TRBV6-1 and TRBJ2-5, with a tentative D call TRBD2 (5 bases). This CDR3 contains 12 residues. V was cut by 0 bases and J by 11 bases, with 10 bases left in between. Germline lookup yields CDR1 MNHNS and CDR2 SASEGT. The CDR3 DNA sequence: TGTGCCAGCAGTGAAGCGTTGGGAGAGCAGTACTTC. This encodes CASSEALGEQYF.

Only one count was recorded for this clone. The chain is built from TRBV5-1 and TRBJ2-3; TRBD2 might be the D (6 bases). The CDR3 is 16 residues long. Germline values: CDR1 SGHRS, CDR2 YFSETQ. V dropped 4 bases and J dropped 6 bases, with 21 bases sitting between them. The DNA for the CDR3 is TGCGCCAGCAGCCGACTGACTAGGCCCGGAGGTGATACGCAGTATTTT. This sequence encodes CASSRLTRPGGDTQYF.